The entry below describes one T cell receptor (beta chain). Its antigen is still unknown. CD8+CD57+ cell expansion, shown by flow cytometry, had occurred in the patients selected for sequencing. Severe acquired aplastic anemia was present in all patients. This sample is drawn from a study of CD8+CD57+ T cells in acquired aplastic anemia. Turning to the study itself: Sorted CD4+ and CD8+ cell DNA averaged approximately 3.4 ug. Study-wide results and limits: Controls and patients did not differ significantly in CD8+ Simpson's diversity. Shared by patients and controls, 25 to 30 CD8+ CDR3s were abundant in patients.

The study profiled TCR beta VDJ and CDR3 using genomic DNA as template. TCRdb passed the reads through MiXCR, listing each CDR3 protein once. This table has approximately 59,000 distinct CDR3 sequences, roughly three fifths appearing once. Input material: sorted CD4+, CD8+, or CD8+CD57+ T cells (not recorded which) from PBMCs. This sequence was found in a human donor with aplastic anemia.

CDR3 in DNA: TGTGCCAGCAGCTTGCAAGATACGCAGTATTTT. Its translation is CASSLQDTQYF. This chain links TRBV7-2 with TRBJ2-3; D gene ambiguous. Germline V gene lookup returns CDR1 SGHTA and CDR2 FQGNSA. V was pared by 3 bases and J by 5 bases, with 3 bases between. This CDR3 is 11 amino acids long.